This section outlines one T cell receptor (beta chain) sequence together with its context. This specimen belongs to a study of blood T cell repertoires in COVID-19. Study-level information: The United States, Italy and Spain were the sources of the acute and convalescent COVID-19 samples.

The CDR3 loop spans 11 amino acids. The germline CDR1 and CDR2 sequences are LGHDT and YNNKEL (reference sequence). The V gene lost 4 bases and the J gene lost 8 bases, with 6 bases spanning the gap. In the original processing: Cell counts per sample came from amplifying reference gene primers. Method: immunoSEQ multiplex PCR; TCRdb's copy keeps in-frame clones and lacks some. V, J and clone size are taken as reported in that table, and D and trimming were inferred from the DNA itself. The table has 20,000 or so clones, roughly 86% seen once. Sequenced material: peripheral blood. The TCR originated in a human donor in a cohort sampled during active COVID-19. The chain is built from TRBV3-1 (or the pseudogene TRBV3-2) and TRBJ1-3; no firm D call. This CDR3 is CASSPGYTIYF. The CDR3 DNA is TGTGCCAGCAGCCCAGGTTACACCATATATTTT.